This T cell receptor beta chain was recorded in a study of T cell clonotyping in hematopoietic cell transplantation (dated by TCRdb to the early 2020s). Concerning the study at large: Recipient samples taken before transplant were obtained following cytoreduction. A total of 130 or so blood samples were gathered in the study from fewer than 40 consecutive transplant recipients along with their related donors. Recruitment of patients was conducted between 2015 and January 2017, and follow-up was continued until September 2020 or death. Results the study describes overall, beyond this receptor: Overlap with donor repertoires was found for only a small fraction of recipient repertoires, with over 95% found to appear de novo at the given depth. Recipient TCR diversity fell after transplant, with pathologically expanded clonotypes rising progressively from day 30 to day 180. Inverse Simpson Index values from donors and from recipients before transplant predicted broader TCR repertoire diversity after transplant. The sample size was limited, and because cells were not sorted, the contributions of CD4 and CD8 repertoires could not be separated.

The immunoSEQ assay, a bias-controlled multiplex PCR with V- and J-specific primers, was used to amplify TCR beta CDR3 regions from genomic DNA. In a second PCR step, the CDR3 amplicons were tagged with a proprietary barcode plus Illumina adapter sequences. An Illumina MiSeq instrument was used to sequence the CDR3 libraries. As for how the authors treated the data: Export and quality control were performed with immunoSEQ Analyzer 3.0, and downstream analyses were performed with R Bioconductor and Immunarch. Only productive rearrangements in the normalized downsampled data set went into calculating the repertoire metrics. In the normalized cohort, clonotypes with more than 5 templates were defined as pathologically expanded. Repertoire diversity was measured with the Inverse Simpson Index. CMV-specificity analyses were carried out on the non-normalized data set to capture all clonotypes. TCRdb re-hosts the immuneACCESS table, in-frame sequences only. Its copies lack some clones; in the studies checked, an unresolved V gene accounts for under half of them, and the cause for the rest is not known. V and J calls plus clone size are reproduced from that table; the DNA served to infer D and trimming. The sample records about 3,300 clones, roughly 95% of which are singletons. The ten top clones hold around 1.5% of the sample.

The meaning of the sample's time point label: recipient sample about 28 days before transplant, after cytoreduction. Recipient blood was collected about 28 days before transplant and at days 30, 100 and 180 after transplant. Nuclei Lysis Solution was used to extract genomic DNA from fresh or cryopreserved unfractionated peripheral blood mononuclear cells. V lost 0 bases and J lost 1 base; the stretch between them is 4 bases long. The CDR3 sequence holds 13 residues, the cysteine and phenylalanine included. The read is trimmed to its CDR3 DNA, 39 bases read in frame from base 1. Based on the germline V gene, the CDR1 and CDR2 sequences are SGHRS and YFSETQ. To note about this clone: It has no known antigen specificity. Per-base quality was not reported, and no clone a single base away is much larger than it.

The sequencing used peripheral blood mononuclear cells, collected before stem cell transplant. This receptor chain uses TRBV5-1 and TRBJ1-2, with no D gene named confidently. This TCR was sampled from a woman aged 50 to 60 with chronic myeloid leukemia. Some clones in this sample may be carry-over from other donors' samples. Here is the DNA: TGCGCCAGCAGCTTGGGCGTTAACTATGGCTACACCTTC. Translated, this gives CASSLGVNYGYTF. Supplemented by the reference TRBV5-1 and TRBJ1-2 proteins around the CDR3, the complete variable domain is KAGVTQTPRYLIKTRGQQVTLSCSPISGHRSVSWYQQTPGQGLQFLFEYFSETQRNKGNFPGRFSGRQFSNSRSEMNVSTLELGDSALYLCASSLGVNYGYTFGSGTRLTVV.